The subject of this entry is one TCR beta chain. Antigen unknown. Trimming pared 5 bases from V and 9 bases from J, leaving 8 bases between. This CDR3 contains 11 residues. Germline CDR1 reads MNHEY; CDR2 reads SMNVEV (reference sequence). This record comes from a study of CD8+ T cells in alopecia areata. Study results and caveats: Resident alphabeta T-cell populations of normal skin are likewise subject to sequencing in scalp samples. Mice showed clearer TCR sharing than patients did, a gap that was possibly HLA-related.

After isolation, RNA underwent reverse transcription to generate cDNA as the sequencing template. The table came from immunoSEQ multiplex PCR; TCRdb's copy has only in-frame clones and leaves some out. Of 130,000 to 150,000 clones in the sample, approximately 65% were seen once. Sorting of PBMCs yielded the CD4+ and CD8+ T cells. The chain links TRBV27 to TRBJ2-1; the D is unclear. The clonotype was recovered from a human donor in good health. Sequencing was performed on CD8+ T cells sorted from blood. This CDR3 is CASSLGSEQFF. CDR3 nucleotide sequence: TGTGCCAGCAGTCTCGGGTCTGAGCAGTTCTTC.